The rows below give T cell receptor beta chains drawn from one sample of a study of cytomegalovirus exposure and HLA in healthy donors. Measured with immunoSEQ multiplex PCR; TCRdb has only the in-frame clones, and not every one. Counted here are approximately 160,000 clones, 70% to 85% occurring once; the ten biggest clones make up around 4.9%. The sequencing input was PBMCs. The receptor source for this set is a man aged 18 to 30 in good health and CMV-seronegative. CDR3s include the opening cysteine and the closing phenylalanine or tryptophan. Each record gives: clone size, D gene, V gene, J gene, CDR3 DNA, CDR3 protein. The D gene is left open where the match is weak. Where a row states a size, it is once, few, many or the class of an expanded clone; other rows omit it.

abundance: NA
d_gene: TRBD2
v_gene: TRBV11-3
j_gene: TRBJ2-3
CDR3nt: TGTGCCAGCAGGGGAGGGTTCACAGATACGCAGTATTTT
CDR3aa: CASRGGFTDTQYF

abundance: NA
d_gene: NA
v_gene: TRBV5-1
j_gene: TRBJ2-6
CDR3nt: TGCGCCAGCAGCTTGGTTGGAGGGGCTGGGGCCAACGTCCTGACTTTC
CDR3aa: CASSLVGGAGANVLTF

abundance: NA
d_gene: TRBD1
v_gene: TRBV27
j_gene: TRBJ2-7
CDR3nt: TGTGCCAGCAGTTTAAGACAGGGAATCTTTCACGAGCAGTACTTC
CDR3aa: CASSLRQGIFHEQYF

abundance: NA
d_gene: TRBD1
v_gene: TRBV5-1
j_gene: TRBJ1-2
CDR3nt: TGCGCCAGCAGCTTCCTTACGACAGGGCGCGGGGCTGGCTACACCTTC
CDR3aa: CASSFLTTGRGAGYTF

abundance: NA
d_gene: NA
v_gene: TRBV2
j_gene: TRBJ2-1
CDR3nt: TGTGCCAGCAGCCTAGGGGGCTACAATGAGCAGTTCTTC
CDR3aa: CASSLGGYNEQFF

abundance: NA
d_gene: NA
v_gene: TRBV15
j_gene: TRBJ1-5
CDR3nt: TGTGCCACCAGCACGAGGGGACTCAATCAGCCCCAGCATTTT
CDR3aa: CATSTRGLNQPQHF

abundance: NA
d_gene: TRBD2
v_gene: TRBV14
j_gene: TRBJ2-5
CDR3nt: TGTGCCAGCAGCCAAGTTCTAGCGGTTCAAGAGACCCAGTACTTC
CDR3aa: CASSQVLAVQETQYF

abundance: NA
d_gene: NA
v_gene: TRBV13
j_gene: TRBJ1-3
CDR3nt: TGTGCCAGCAGCGAGTTTACAGGGATCGCCTTCTCTGGAAACACCATATATTTT
CDR3aa: CASSEFTGIAFSGNTIYF

abundance: NA
d_gene: TRBD1
v_gene: TRBV10-3
j_gene: TRBJ1-1
CDR3nt: TGTGCCATCAGTGAACGGACAGGGATGAACACTGAAGCTTTCTTT
CDR3aa: CAISERTGMNTEAFF

abundance: NA
d_gene: NA
v_gene: TRBV11-2
j_gene: TRBJ1-1
CDR3nt: TGTGCCAGCAGTGGGCAGGGATGGGGCACTGAAGCTTTCTTT
CDR3aa: CASSGQGWGTEAFF

abundance: once
d_gene: NA
v_gene: TRBV6-9
j_gene: TRBJ1-6
CDR3nt: TGTGCCAGCACCCCTTTTCGACAATCTTATAATTCACCCCTCCACTTT
CDR3aa: CASTPFRQSYNSPLHF

abundance: NA
d_gene: NA
v_gene: TRBV9
j_gene: TRBJ1-4
CDR3nt: TGTGCCAGCAGCGTAGCGACAGGCGTAAATGAAAAACTGTTTTTT
CDR3aa: CASSVATGVNEKLFF

abundance: NA
d_gene: NA
v_gene: TRBV19
j_gene: TRBJ2-5
CDR3nt: TGTGCCAGTAGTATATTTAAACAAGAGACCCAGTACTTC
CDR3aa: CASSIFKQETQYF